This T cell receptor beta chain is from a study of siplizumab effects on memory and regulatory T cells. CDR1 is SQVTM, CDR2 ANQGSEA, per germline. There are 12 residues in the CDR3. The germline V and J ends were trimmed by 1 base and 3 bases, with 6 bases remaining between them. Some clones are missing from TCRdb's copy, which holds only in-frame ones; the method was immunoSEQ multiplex PCR. The sample records roughly 100,000 clones, over 85% being singletons. The chain links TRBV29-1 to TRBJ1-1; D is ambiguous. The sequenced material came from CD8+ T cells sorted from blood. The TCR originated in a human donor in good health. CDR3 sequence: CSVEGAYTEAFF. The CDR3 nucleotides are TGCAGCGTTGAAGGGGCGTACACTGAAGCTTTCTTT.